The 29 T cell receptor beta chains listed next were all sequenced from one sample in a study of cytomegalovirus exposure and HLA in healthy donors. The PCR employed 60 Vbeta primers together with 13 Jbeta primers. Assay used: immunoSEQ multiplex PCR; TCRdb lists only in-frame clones, some missing. The data hold fewer than 250,000 clones, with 60% to 85% observed a single time. The sequenced sample was PBMCs. These receptors came from a woman in her late teens or twenties in good health and CMV-seronegative.

CDR3 amino acids: CASTKGTGSSDTEAFF. In DNA form, the CDR3 reads TGTGCCAGTACAAAGGGGACAGGGAGTAGTGACACTGAAGCTTTCTTT. The rearrangement uses TRBV19 and TRBJ1-1, with TRBD1 matching 9 bases. Germline values: CDR1 LNHDA, CDR2 SQIVND (reference sequence). J lost 3 bases, V lost 7 bases, and 12 bases had no gene match. The CDR3 extends over 16 amino acids.

The chain employs TRBV4-1 and TRBJ1-5; weak D call: TRBD1 (6 bases). The V end was cut by 4 bases, the J end by 7 bases, with 14 bases between. The germline V gene has CDR1 MGHRA and CDR2 YSYEKL. The CDR3 runs 14 residues. This chain's CDR3 is CASSLQSQGQPQHF. CDR3 DNA: TGCGCCAGCAGCCTACAATCTCAGGGGCAGCCCCAGCATTTT.

This clone was seen a single time. The J gene is TRBJ1-1, the V gene TRBV6-1; 7 bases map to TRBD1. Unmatched junction bases numbered 7, after V lost 1 base and J lost 8 bases. There are 14 residues in the CDR3. Germline CDR1 and CDR2: MNHNS and SASEGT. The CDR3 DNA is TGTGCCAGCAGTGAAGTAAACAGGGGCAGCGAAGCTTTCTTT. Translation gives CASSEVNRGSEAFF.

This clone was detected a few times. The rearrangement joins TRBV5-5 to TRBJ2-2; 7 bases are a match to TRBD1. Germline V CDR1 and CDR2: SGHKS, YYEKEE (reference sequence). Trimming cost V 0 bases and J 7 bases; bases outside gene matches: 6. The CDR3 contains 15 residues. CDR3 bases: TGTGCCAGCAGCTTGGAGGGGGCCAAGGGCGGGGAGCTGTTTTTT. As protein: CASSLEGAKGGELFF. Based on the CDR3 plus reference TRBV5-5 and TRBJ2-2, the full variable domain is DAGVTQSPTHLIKTRGQQVTLRCSPISGHKSVSWYQQVLGQGPQFIFQYYEKEERGRGNFPDRFSARQFPNYSSELNVNALLLGDSALYLCASSLEGAKGGELFFGEGSRLTVL.

This chain links TRBV27 with TRBJ1-2; possible D gene TRBD1, 5 bases. The CDR3 sequence is 15 residues long. Trimming took off 7 bases at V and 6 bases at J, with 21 bases between the two ends. Germline-derived CDR1 and CDR2 are MNHEY and SMNVEV (reference sequence). CDR3 sequence reads: CASTDQEGHQNGYTF. The CDR3 DNA sequence: TGTGCCAGCACTGACCAGGAGGGGCATCAGAATGGCTACACCTTC.

The J gene is TRBJ2-1, the V gene TRBV2, with D possibly being TRBD2 (6 bases). The V gene's germline CDR1 is SNHLY and CDR2 FYNNEI. The CDR3 spans 14 residues. Deletions cut 8 bases from V and 4 bases from J, with 15 bases between. The CDR3 sequence is CASGDSRTYNEQFF. In DNA form, the CDR3 reads TGTGCCAGCGGGGACTCCCGAACATACAATGAGCAGTTCTTC.

The chain recombines TRBV30 with TRBJ1-6, with 8 bases identical to TRBD1. The trim removed 5 bases at V and 9 bases at J, leaving 3 bases unmatched. The CDR3 is 12 amino acids. Germline lookup yields CDR1 GTSNPN and CDR2 SVGIG (reference sequence). The CDR3 DNA sequence: TGTGCCTGGGGACAGGGCAGTTCACCCCTCCACTTT. Translating it yields CAWGQGSSPLHF.

In its sample, this clone was seen once. The chain is built from TRBV29-1 and TRBJ2-1; weak D call: TRBD1 (5 bases). The V gene lost 5 bases and the J gene lost 7 bases, with 15 bases spanning the gap. CDR1 and CDR2 (germline): SQVTM, ANQGSEA. The CDR3 is made up of 13 amino acids. The CDR3 here is CSVRGQNGNEQFF. The CDR3 DNA sequence: TGCAGCGTTAGGGGTCAAAACGGGAATGAGCAGTTCTTC.

The V and J genes are TRBV5-1 and TRBJ2-7; D unresolved. Germline CDR1 and CDR2: SGHRS and YFSETQ. The V end lost 4 bases, the J end lost 4 bases, and 15 bases lay between the germline ends. The CDR3 sequence is 14 residues long. CDR3 in DNA: TGCGCCAGCAGCCCGGAACAGCAAAGTTACGAGCAGTACTTC. Translating it yields CASSPEQQSYEQYF.

This clone is a singleton in its sample. The chain links TRBV7-3 to TRBJ1-6; D possibly corresponds to TRBD1 (5 bases). Germline CDR1 and CDR2: SGHTA and FQGTGA. The CDR3 is made up of 18 amino acids. With 1 base removed from V and 4 bases from J, the gap between germline ends came to 17 bases. CDR3 sequence: CASSLNRRDGCYNSPLHF. The CDR3, as DNA: TGTGCCAGCAGCTTAAATCGCAGGGATGGTTGTTATAATTCACCCCTCCACTTT.

V usage is TRBV5-8 and J usage is TRBJ1-5; D is unclear. V shed 1 base and J shed 1 base, with 3 bases lying between them. The CDR3 is 13 residues long. Germline-derived CDR1 and CDR2 are SGHTS and YDEGEE. CDR3 DNA: TGTGCCAGCAGCTTGCAGAGCAATCAGCCCCAGCATTTT. This sequence encodes CASSLQSNQPQHF.

Only a few counts were recorded for this clone. The gene calls are TRBV5-1 and TRBJ1-1; the match to TRBD1 covers 8 bases. This CDR3 comprises 13 residues. V lost 5 bases and J lost 4; bases outside the gene matches: 4. Germline lookup yields CDR1 SGHRS and CDR2 YFSETQ. For the CDR3, the DNA is TGCGCCAGCAGGGGACAGGAAGTCACTGAAGCTTTCTTT. Its translation: CASRGQEVTEAFF.

This clone was observed once. V and J are TRBV6-5 and TRBJ2-1; TRBD2 agrees at 7 bases. Germline trimming cut 6 bases from V and 1 base from J; bases unmatched to any gene: 0. CDR3 length: 13 amino acids. The germline V gene has CDR1 MNHEY and CDR2 SVGAGI. The CDR3 is CASRGGSYNEQFF. The CDR3 DNA reads as TGTGCCAGCAGGGGGGGGTCCTACAATGAGCAGTTCTTC.

This clone was counted between two and nine times. V usage is TRBV29-1 and J usage is TRBJ1-1; D is unresolved. The V gene lost 8 bases and the J gene lost 1 base, with 14 bases spanning the gap. CDR1 and CDR2 (germline): SQVTM, ANQGSEA. The CDR3 is made up of 13 amino acids. CDR3 protein: CSFKAGGNTEAFF. CDR3 nucleotide sequence: TGCAGCTTCAAGGCGGGTGGGAACACTGAAGCTTTCTTT.

The V and J genes are TRBV7-9 and TRBJ2-7; D is perhaps TRBD2 (5 bases). V was trimmed by 0 bases and J by 3 bases, leaving 9 bases between them. Germline CDR1 and CDR2: SEHNR and FQNEAQ (reference sequence). The CDR3 sequence is 14 residues long. This CDR3 is CASSLAPGSYEQYF. CDR3 sequence (DNA): TGTGCCAGCAGCTTAGCGCCGGGGAGCTACGAGCAGTACTTC.

CDR3 in DNA: TGCGCCAGCAGCTTTAATTTTAACAACTATAATTCACCCCTCCACTTT. Translated: CASSFNFNNYNSPLHF. This rearrangement joins TRBV5-1 to TRBJ1-6; no clear D. The CDR3 runs 16 residues. The ends were cut back, 2 bases at V and 3 bases at J, with 12 bases in the middle. Germline V gene sequence: CDR1 SGHRS, CDR2 YFSETQ.

This clone was found a few times. This chain uses TRBV30 with TRBJ2-3; TRBD2 matches 7 bases. Germline V CDR1 and CDR2: GTSNPN, SVGIG (reference sequence). This CDR3 has 14 amino acids. Trimming took 4 bases from V and 0 from J; bases not matched to a gene: 4. The CDR3 sequence is CAWTSGPSTDTQYF. The CDR3 DNA follows: TGTGCCTGGACTAGCGGCCCTAGCACAGATACGCAGTATTTT.

This sequence joins TRBV5-4 and TRBJ1-2, with a tentative D call TRBD1 (6 bases). This CDR3 contains 14 residues. V was trimmed by 2 bases and J by 8 bases, leaving 16 bases between them. Germline-derived CDR1 and CDR2 are SGHNT and YYREEE (reference sequence). CDR3 amino acids: CASSFKGTSGGYTF. For the CDR3, the DNA is TGTGCCAGCAGCTTCAAAGGGACAAGCGGCGGCTACACCTTC.

V is TRBV7-9 and J is TRBJ2-1; TRBD2 matches at 8 bases. Germline CDR1 SEHNR, CDR2 FQNEAQ (reference sequence). The CDR3 runs to 16 residues. Losses at the gene ends were 3 bases for V and 4 bases for J; bases not matched to a gene: 8. The CDR3 DNA is TGTGCCAGCAGCTTCCTCCGGGGGGGCCGGTACAATGAGCAGTTCTTC. It codes for CASSFLRGGRYNEQFF.

This chain joins TRBV6-6 and TRBJ1-1, with 8 bases aligning to TRBD1. CDR1 MNHNY and CDR2 SVGAGI come from the germline V gene (reference sequence). Unmatched junction bases numbered 6, after V lost 4 bases and J lost 5 bases. There are 14 residues in the CDR3. DNA for the CDR3: TGTGCCAGCAGTTCCAACGACAGGGGAACTGAAGCTTTCTTT. Its translation: CASSSNDRGTEAFF.

This sequence joins TRBV7-8 and TRBJ1-5; D possibly corresponds to TRBD1 (6 bases). V was trimmed by 7 bases and J by 1 base, leaving 14 bases between them. The germline V gene encodes CDR1 SGHVS and CDR2 FQNEAQ. The CDR3 consists of 15 residues. CDR3 nucleotide sequence: TGTGCCAGCACCTGGGGGGGCAGAAGCAATCAGCCCCAGCATTTT. Translation gives CASTWGGRSNQPQHF.

This clone has a single count. CDR3 bases: TGTGCCAGCAGCTTAGAGGGCTCGGGCACAGATACGCAGTATTTT. Its translation is CASSLEGSGTDTQYF. The chain carries TRBV11-3 and TRBJ2-3; D remains unclear. The CDR3 length is 15 residues. Trimming stripped 0 bases from V and 1 base from J, with 8 bases between. CDR1 SGHNT and CDR2 YENEEA come from the germline V gene.

V and J are TRBV7-6 and TRBJ2-3; 7 bases are shared with TRBD1. Germline V lookup: CDR1 SGHVS, CDR2 FNYEAQ. J was trimmed by 4 bases and V by 3 bases; bases with no gene match: 4. This CDR3 spans 14 amino acids. This chain's CDR3 is CASSLLRGSDTQYF. In DNA form, the CDR3 reads TGTGCCAGCAGCTTGCTCAGGGGGTCAGATACGCAGTATTTT.

The chain recombines TRBV15 with TRBJ1-5; D remains ambiguous. Trimming removed 3 bases from V and 0 bases from J, with 21 bases in between. The CDR3 totals 19 residues. Looked up from germline, CDR1 is LNHNV and CDR2 is YYDKDF (reference sequence). The CDR3 region is CATSSLTGSFYNSNQPQHF. Written as DNA, the CDR3 is TGTGCCACCAGCAGTCTGACGGGAAGTTTTTATAATAGCAATCAGCCCCAGCATTTT.

The chain couples TRBV28 to TRBJ1-1, with 10 bases that match TRBD1. Germline trimming cut 6 bases from V and 3 bases from J; bases unmatched to any gene: 19. There are 19 residues in the CDR3. CDR1 is MDHEN, CDR2 SYDVKM, per germline. CDR3 coding DNA: TGTGCCAGCAGCCCAGTACCGGGACAGGGGCTAAGTGACGACACTGAAGCTTTCTTT. Its translation: CASSPVPGQGLSDDTEAFF. Variable domain in full (rest from reference TRBV28 and TRBJ1-1): DVKVTQSSRYLVKRTGEKVFLECVQDMDHENMFWYRQDPGLGLRLIYFSYDVKMKEKGDIPEGYSVSREKKERFSLILESASTNQTSMYLCASSPVPGQGLSDDTEAFFGQGTRLTVV.

The V and J genes are TRBV7-9 and TRBJ1-2; unclear D gene. This CDR3 contains 12 residues. V gave up 7 bases and J gave up 6 bases, with 12 bases separating them. CDR1 and CDR2 (germline): SEHNR, FQNEAQ (reference sequence). The CDR3 DNA reads TGTGCCAGCACTTCCGGTGTCGATGGCTACACCTTC. Translating gives CASTSGVDGYTF.

The V gene is TRBV11-2, the J gene TRBJ2-3, with 15 bases lining up with TRBD2. CDR1 is SGHAT, CDR2 FQNNGV, per germline. CDR3 length: 18 residues. V shed 0 bases and J 6 bases; nucleotides not matched to a gene: 7. CDR3 residues: CASSLDSGLAGGLDTQYF. The CDR3 DNA reads as TGTGCCAGCAGCTTAGATTCAGGACTAGCGGGGGGGCTCGATACGCAGTATTTT.

This chain uses TRBV14 with TRBJ1-1; D is possibly TRBD1 (5 bases). V was shortened by 1 base and J by 10 bases, with 16 bases between the two germline ends. This CDR3 has 14 amino acids. The germline V gene encodes CDR1 SGHDN and CDR2 FVKESK. CDR3 sequence: CASSQVFQGGGAFF. Written as DNA, the CDR3 is TGTGCCAGCAGCCAAGTCTTTCAGGGAGGAGGAGCTTTCTTT.

This clone occurred a few times. The genes are TRBV5-4 and TRBJ1-4; no clear D. Trimming cost V 0 bases and J 2 bases, with 5 bases left between them. The CDR3 length is 14 residues. Germline V gene data show CDR1 as SGHNT and CDR2 as YYREEE (reference sequence). This CDR3 is CASSLDQTNEKLFF. The DNA for the CDR3 is TGTGCCAGCAGCTTGGATCAGACTAATGAAAAACTGTTTTTT.